This record covers a single TCR beta chain. The sample originates from a study of identifying expanded T cells in peripheral blood. From germline, CDR1 is SGHTA and CDR2 FQGNSA. The CDR3 extends over 16 amino acids. J was trimmed by 4 bases and V by 1 base; bases with no gene match: 6. Libraries were prepared by immunoSEQ multiplex PCR; TCRdb keeps only in-frame clonotypes and omits some of them. This table has 100,000 or so clones, around 89% appearing once. No infections or other immune events were documented during collection. Sequenced sample: blood. The clonotype was recovered from a person between 18 and 69 years old in good health. The chain joins TRBV7-2 to TRBJ1-3; 8 bases line up with TRBD1. The chain's CDR3 is CASSLVQGAGGNTIYF. DNA of the CDR3: TGTGCCAGCAGCTTAGTTCAGGGGGCTGGGGGAAACACCATATATTTT.